The 26 T cell receptor beta chains below all came from one sample that was sequenced in a study of shared clonotypes between healthy human individuals. TCRdb keeps only in-frame clones here, not all; method: immunoSEQ multiplex PCR. The table has a few million clones, roughly 92% seen once. Sequenced material: naive CD4+ T cells sorted from blood. Described subset: CD45RA+ positively selected. The receptors here all came from a man aged 18 to 29 in good health.

This chain links TRBV15 with TRBJ1-4; no reliable D call. The V end lost 0 bases, the J end lost 0 bases, and 8 bases lay between the germline ends. The CDR3 covers 16 residues. Germline CDR1 LNHNV, CDR2 YYDKDF (reference sequence). DNA for the CDR3: TGTGCCACCAGCAGAGATACGGCGGCAACTAATGAAAAACTGTTTTTT. It is translated as CATSRDTAATNEKLFF.

This chain links TRBV18 with TRBJ1-1; TRBD1 agrees at 7 bases. V gave up 5 bases and J gave up 4 bases; unmatched junction bases: 4. Germline V lookup: CDR1 KGHSH, CDR2 LQKENI. The CDR3 is 13 amino acids. CDR3: CASSGGQITEAFF. The CDR3 DNA is TGTGCCAGCTCAGGGGGACAGATCACTGAAGCTTTCTTT. Full variable domain (remainder filled in from reference TRBV18 and TRBJ1-1): NAGVMQNPRHLVRRRGQEARLRCSPMKGHSHVYWYRQLPEEGLKFMVYLQKENIIDESGMPKERFSAEFPKEGPSILRIQQVVRGDSAAYFCASSGGQITEAFFGQGTRLTVV.

The rearrangement links TRBV5-6 to TRBJ2-7; 7 bases are shared with TRBD2. The germline gives CDR1 SGHDT, CDR2 YYEEEE. V lost 2 bases and J lost 6; bases outside the gene matches: 11. This CDR3 is 15 amino acids long. CDR3 in amino acids: CASSLNGQRGGEQYF. CDR3 coding DNA: TGTGCCAGCAGCTTAAATGGGCAGCGGGGCGGCGAGCAGTACTTC.

CDR3 coding DNA: TGTGCCAGCAGCCAAGGACAGGGCTCCTTCAATCAGCCCCAGCATTTT. Translating it yields CASSQGQGSFNQPQHF. The V call is TRBV7-9, the J call TRBJ1-5, with 8 bases that match TRBD1. V was pared by 5 bases and J by 3 bases, with 9 bases of the junction left unmatched. CDR3 length: 16 residues. CDR1 and CDR2 from the germline V gene are SEHNR and FQNEAQ (reference sequence).

As to this clone: The junction and the germline gene differ at one end; a read error may be behind it. V and J are TRBV30 and TRBJ1-3, with a possible D match to TRBD1 (5 bases). Germline V gene sequence: CDR1 GTSNPN, CDR2 SVGIG (reference sequence). The CDR3 loop spans 11 amino acids. The CDR3 DNA is TGTGCCTGGAGTGCGGAACAGGCGAGGGGTTTT. The encoded protein is CAWSAEQARGF.

A single count supports this clone. The V and J genes are TRBV6-1 and TRBJ1-1; D gene ambiguous. The germline CDR1 and CDR2 sequences are MNHNS and SASEGT. Deletions cut 5 bases from V and 5 bases from J, with 6 bases between. This CDR3 has 11 amino acids. DNA of the CDR3: TGTGCCAGCAGTCGGAGGACTGAAGCTTTCTTT. This sequence encodes CASSRRTEAFF.

The rearrangement links TRBV7-2 to TRBJ2-7; the match to TRBD2 covers 9 bases. The CDR3 consists of 14 residues. Germline V gives CDR1 SGHTA, CDR2 FQGNSA. J lost 5 bases, V lost 5 bases, and 7 bases had no gene match. CDR3 in amino acids: CASSPSGTRHEQYF. CDR3 coding DNA: TGTGCCAGCAGCCCTAGCGGGACCCGCCACGAGCAGTACTTC.

The CDR3 DNA follows: TGTGCCAGCAAAGATACAGGGGGCACAGATACGCAGTATTTT. It specifies CASKDTGGTDTQYF. The V call is TRBV6-6, the J call TRBJ2-3; 7 bases map to TRBD1. CDR1 and CDR2 (germline): MNHNY, SVGAGI (reference sequence). V lost 7 bases to trimming and J lost 1 base; unmatched junction nucleotides: 5. The CDR3 covers 14 residues.

The chain recombines TRBV28 with TRBJ1-2; D perhaps matches TRBD1 (6 bases). V was clipped by 4 bases and J by 0 bases, with 15 bases between them. Germline V CDR1 and CDR2: MDHEN, SYDVKM. The length of the CDR3 is 16 residues. The CDR3 reads CASSSGQLGSNYGYTF. The CDR3 DNA reads TGTGCCAGCAGTTCTGGACAGTTGGGCTCTAACTATGGCTACACCTTC.

Notes on this clone: Other DNA sequences in this sample translate to the same CDR3. The genes are TRBV28 and TRBJ1-1, with a tentative D call TRBD1 (5 bases). This CDR3 contains 15 residues. Germline V CDR1 and CDR2: MDHEN, SYDVKM. Trimming took 5 bases from V and 0 from J, leaving 13 bases between them. The CDR3 protein is CASSPPRGMNTEAFF. The CDR3 DNA is TGTGCCAGCAGTCCCCCCCGGGGGATGAACACTGAAGCTTTCTTT.

This clone appeared a single time. The V and J genes are TRBV5-4 and TRBJ1-1, with TRBD1 as a possible D gene (5 bases). V was clipped by 7 bases and J by 0 bases, with 16 bases between them. This CDR3 spans 15 amino acids. Germline lookup yields CDR1 SGHNT and CDR2 YYREEE (reference sequence). This CDR3 reads CASPSPARVNTEAFF. The DNA of the CDR3 is TGTGCCAGCCCCTCCCCTGCCAGGGTGAACACTGAAGCTTTCTTT. The complete variable domain, with remaining parts taken from reference TRBV5-4 and TRBJ1-1, reads ETGVTQSPTHLIKTRGQQVTLRCSSQSGHNTVSWYQQALGQGPQFIFQYYREEENGRGNFPPRFSGLQFPNYSSELNVNALELDDSALYLCASPSPARVNTEAFFGQGTRLTVV.

CDR3 protein: CASTTGPLNTEAFF. In nucleotides, the CDR3 is TGTGCCAGCACCACGGGACCCTTGAACACTGAAGCTTTCTTT. This chain connects TRBV9 to TRBJ1-1, with D possibly matching TRBD1 (5 bases). Trimming left V 6 bases short and J 0 bases short, with 12 bases between. The CDR3 is made up of 14 amino acids. CDR1 is SGDLS, CDR2 YYNGEE, per germline.

In this sample, this clone turned up a few times. Other DNA sequences in this specimen translate into the identical CDR3. CDR3 in amino acids: CASSLTGAYGYTF. The CDR3 DNA reads as TGTGCCAGCAGTTTAACAGGGGCCTATGGCTACACCTTC. V is TRBV27 and J is TRBJ1-2, with 7 bases aligning to TRBD1. This CDR3 is 13 amino acids long. CDR1 and CDR2 from the germline V gene are MNHEY and SMNVEV (reference sequence). The V segment lost 2 bases and the J segment 4 bases; nucleotides outside the gene matches: 1.

V gene TRBV27 combines with J gene TRBJ2-3, with a possible D match to TRBD2 (5 bases). V was shortened by 6 bases and J by 3 bases, with 19 bases between the two germline ends. In germline, CDR1 is MNHEY, CDR2 SMNVEV (reference sequence). CDR3 length: 16 amino acids. This chain's CDR3 is CASSPIAARRTDTQYF. The CDR3 coding sequence is TGTGCCAGCAGCCCTATAGCTGCGAGGAGGACAGATACGCAGTATTTT.

The chain links TRBV27 to TRBJ2-3; 8 nucleotides agree with TRBD2. V trimming: 8 bases; J trimming: 4 bases; junction bases outside the gene matches: 8. Germline assignment: CDR1 MNHEY and CDR2 SMNVEV (reference sequence). The CDR3 is made up of 14 amino acids. For the CDR3, the DNA is TGTGCCAGCCGCCGGGGGGGTTGGGCAGATACGCAGTATTTT. Protein sequence: CASRRGGWADTQYF.

As concerns this clone: Other nucleotide sequences from this sample produce the same CDR3. V is TRBV29-1 and J is TRBJ1-3; D unresolved. The germline V gene has CDR1 SQVTM and CDR2 ANQGSEA. The CDR3 contains 13 residues. Trimming took 2 bases from V and 0 from J, leaving 5 bases between them. The CDR3 sequence: CSVERVSGNTIYF. The CDR3 DNA is TGCAGCGTTGAAAGGGTCTCTGGAAACACCATATATTTT.

The V gene is TRBV21-1, the J gene TRBJ1-6. TRBV21-1 is annotated as a pseudogene. This CDR3 comprises 14 residues. The CDR3 loop reads CASTKDEDNSPLHF. The CDR3 DNA reads TGTGCCAGCACCAAGGATGAGGATAATTCACCCCTCCACTTT.

The chain is built from TRBV30 and TRBJ2-7; 7 bases are shared with TRBD1. V shed 4 bases and J 2 bases; nucleotides not matched to a gene: 5. CDR3 size: 13 residues. CDR1 is GTSNPN, CDR2 SVGIG, per germline (reference sequence). The CDR3 spells CAWTGQSPYEQYF. The CDR3 bases are TGTGCCTGGACGGGACAGTCTCCCTACGAGCAGTACTTC. Variable domain in full (rest from reference TRBV30 and TRBJ2-7): SQTIHQWPATLVQPVGSPLSLECTVEGTSNPNLYWYRQAAGRGLQLLFYSVGIGQISSEVPQNLSASRPQDRQFILSSKKLLLSDSGFYLCAWTGQSPYEQYFGPGTRLTVT.

This clone was observed a single time. V is TRBV25-1 and J is TRBJ2-1, with D hard to call. The CDR3 sequence is 16 residues long. The germline V and J ends were trimmed by 1 base and 0 bases, with 10 bases remaining between them. Germline V CDR1 and CDR2: MGHDK, SYGVNS. Here the CDR3 reads CASSELVLSSYNEQFF. The CDR3 bases are TGTGCCAGCAGTGAATTGGTCCTAAGCTCCTACAATGAGCAGTTCTTC.

V is TRBV5-1 and J is TRBJ2-5, with TRBD2 identical over 9 bases. CDR1 and CDR2 from the germline V gene are SGHRS and YFSETQ. CDR3 length equals 15 residues. With 3 bases clipped from V and 2 bases from J, the junction kept 5 bases outside the gene matches. In DNA, the CDR3 is TGCGCCAGCAGCTGGCGGACTAGCGAACAAGAGACCCAGTACTTC. Its translation: CASSWRTSEQETQYF.

The rearrangement links TRBV4-1 to TRBJ2-5; TRBD2 might be the D (5 bases). Trimming cost V 4 bases and J 2 bases, with 14 bases left between them. The CDR3 contains 15 residues. CDR1 and CDR2 from the germline V gene are MGHRA and YSYEKL. The chain's CDR3 is CASSPIGGPQETQYF. The CDR3 DNA is TGCGCCAGCAGCCCGATAGGAGGCCCACAAGAGACCCAGTACTTC.

V usage is TRBV21-1 and J usage is TRBJ1-3. TRBV21-1 is a listed pseudogene. The CDR3 is 19 residues long. The CDR3 reads CASSPVFPSGGTSGNTIYF. The CDR3 DNA follows: TGTGCCAGCAGCCCCGTTTTCCCCTCGGGGGGGACCTCTGGAAACACCATATATTTT.

The chain combines TRBV15 with TRBJ2-7; TRBD1 is a possible D gene (6 bases). The V end lost 4 bases, the J end lost 2 bases, and 9 bases lay between the germline ends. Germline V gives CDR1 LNHNV, CDR2 YYDKDF (reference sequence). The CDR3 length is 13 residues. DNA for the CDR3: TGTGCCACCAGCACCCGGGACACCTACGAGCAGTACTTC. It specifies CATSTRDTYEQYF. Full variable domain (outside the CDR3, taken from reference TRBV15 and TRBJ2-7): DAMVIQNPRYQVTQFGKPVTLSCSQTLNHNVMYWYQQKSSQAPKLLFHYYDKDFNNEADTPDNFQSRRPNTSFCFLDIRSPGLGDTAMYLCATSTRDTYEQYFGPGTRLTVT.

The chain joins TRBV5-4 to TRBJ2-3; maybe TRBD1 (6 bases). V was cut by 0 bases and J by 2 bases, with 16 bases left in between. The CDR3 loop spans 17 amino acids. Germline V gene sequence: CDR1 SGHNT, CDR2 YYREEE (reference sequence). CDR3 sequence (DNA): TGTGCCAGCAGCTTGGTAGACAGGCGACCCCACACAGATACGCAGTATTTT. Translating gives CASSLVDRRPHTDTQYF.

CDR3 bases: TGTGCCAGCAGTAATAGGGGCCCGCCGAATAAACTGTTTTTT. This encodes CASSNRGPPNKLFF. The genes are TRBV2 and TRBJ1-4, with a possible D match to TRBD1 (5 bases). With 5 bases removed from V and 11 bases from J, the gap between germline ends came to 18 bases. The CDR3 is 14 residues long. CDR1 is SNHLY, CDR2 FYNNEI, per germline.

Here the CDR3 reads CASSSSRLGISWGYTF. The CDR3 region has the DNA TGTGCCAGCAGCTCGTCCCGCCTTGGTATTTCGTGGGGCTACACCTTC. This chain joins TRBV13 and TRBJ1-2; D gene unclear. V gave up 4 bases and J gave up 8 bases, with 23 bases separating them. Germline V gives CDR1 PRHDT, CDR2 FYEKMQ (reference sequence). This CDR3 is 16 amino acids long.